Listed below are T cell receptor beta chains from one sample, sequenced in a study of PD-L1 blockade in urothelial cancer. Using immunoSEQ multiplex PCR, the repertoire was profiled, and TCRdb retains in-frame clones only, with some absent. The profile covers about 45,000 clones, with about 90% appearing a single time and about 7.3% taken by the ten largest. The sample here was PBMCs, taken around atezolizumab (anti-PD-L1) treatment. The receptors shown here come from a man aged 65-85 years with urothelial cancer. CDR3s include the opening cysteine and the closing phenylalanine or tryptophan. A D gene is named only where the DNA matches it firmly. Size is stated for part of the rows, as once, few or many counts, or as a class when the clone is expanded.

TRBV7-9	-	TRBJ1-2	-	CASSLGGTIYGYTF	TGTGCCAGCAGCTTAGGTGGGACTATCTATGGCTACACCTTC
TRBV27	-	TRBJ2-7	TRBD1	CASSFSRTGIDTSSYEQYF	TGTGCCAGCAGTTTCTCCCGGACAGGGATAGACACTAGCTCCTACGAGCAGTACTTC
TRBV21-1	-	TRBJ2-3	-	CASSKKGLAGGPVTDTQYF	TGTGCCAGCAGCAAAAAGGGACTAGCGGGAGGGCCGGTCACAGATACGCAGTATTTT
TRBV5-6	-	TRBJ1-1	-	CASSLRGTRAFF	TGTGCCAGTAGCTTGAGAGGGACTAGAGCTTTCTTT
TRBV28	-	TRBJ1-1	-	CASSGGVTEAFF	TGTGCCAGCAGTGGAGGGGTGACTGAAGCTTTCTTT
TRBV28	-	TRBJ1-2	-	CASRQPLRLPSATF	TGTGCCAGCAGACAACCCCTCAGACTCCCTTCGGCCACCTTC
TRBV5-1	-	TRBJ1-2	TRBD1	CASTRGPNYGYTF	TGCGCCAGCACAAGGGGGCCGAACTATGGCTACACCTTC
TRBV19	-	TRBJ2-1	-	CASSTLKTREQFF	TGTGCCAGTAGTACCCTAAAGACTAGAGAGCAGTTCTTC
TRBV18	-	TRBJ2-2	TRBD1	CASSPLGTATGELFF	TGTGCCAGCTCACCCTTGGGGACAGCCACCGGGGAGCTGTTTTTT
TRBV18	-	TRBJ2-5	-	CASSLLGETQETQYF	TGTGCCAGCTCTCTCCTCGGGGAGACCCAAGAGACCCAGTACTTC
TRBV10-2	-	TRBJ2-2	TRBD2	CASSESTSAGELFF	TGCGCCAGCAGTGAGTCTACTAGCGCCGGGGAGCTGTTTTTT
TRBV6-1	once	TRBJ2-7	TRBD2	CASIQGGTYEQYF	TGTGCCAGCATCCAGGGAGGGACCTACGAGCAGTACTTC
TRBV5-5	-	TRBJ1-2	TRBD1	CASSSGQDYGYTF	TGTGCCAGCAGCTCTGGACAGGACTATGGCTACACCTTC
TRBV9	-	TRBJ2-3	TRBD2	CASSAGGSGNTDTQYF	TGTGCCAGCAGCGCCGGGGGTAGCGGGAACACAGATACGCAGTATTTT
TRBV7-8	-	TRBJ2-1	-	CASSPRDYNEQFF	TGTGCCAGCAGCCCCAGGGATTACAATGAGCAGTTCTTC
TRBV9	-	TRBJ2-2	TRBD2	CASSVSVGRASTGELFF	TGTGCCAGCAGCGTAAGTGTCGGGAGGGCTTCCACCGGGGAGCTGTTTTTT
TRBV5-4	-	TRBJ2-5	-	CASSLGLTETQYF	TGTGCCAGCAGCTTGGGACTAACGGAGACCCAGTACTTC
TRBV29-1	-	TRBJ2-7	TRBD2	CSVSGLAGGPIEQYF	TGCAGCGTGAGTGGACTAGCGGGAGGGCCTATCGAGCAGTACTTC
TRBV6-1	-	TRBJ2-1	TRBD2	CASSRTSGRVEEQFF	TGTGCCAGCAGCCGGACTAGCGGGAGGGTGGAGGAGCAGTTCTTC
TRBV2	-	TRBJ2-5	TRBD2	CASSVLAVPAQYF	TGTGCCAGCAGTGTACTAGCGGTTCCGGCCCAGTACTTC
TRBV7-9	-	TRBJ2-5	-	CASSLGWAVQETQYF	TGTGCCAGCAGCTTAGGTTGGGCAGTACAAGAGACCCAGTACTTC
TRBV6-1	-	TRBJ2-5	-	CASTEETQYF	TGTGCCAGCACTGAAGAGACCCAGTACTTC
TRBV27	-	TRBJ2-7	-	CASSLRGTGDYEQYF	TGTGCCAGCAGTTTGAGGGGTACGGGAGACTACGAGCAGTACTTC
TRBV28	-	TRBJ2-5	TRBD2	CASSSRGGGETQYF	TGTGCCAGCAGTTCGAGGGGCGGGGGGGAGACCCAGTACTTC
TRBV5-4	-	TRBJ1-1	-	CASSLAGGVETFF	TGTGCCAGCAGCTTGGCCGGGGGGGTCGAAACTTTCTTT
TRBV6-5	-	TRBJ1-3	-	CASRRAYSGNTIYF	TGTGCCTCCCGCCGTGCGTACTCTGGAAACACCATATATTTT
TRBV4-1	-	TRBJ2-5	-	CASSQDPGRETQYF	TGCGCCAGCAGCCAAGATCCGGGAAGGGAGACCCAGTACTTC
TRBV28	-	TRBJ2-2	-	CASSSLRNSPHTGELFF	TGTGCCAGCAGCTCCCTCAGGAATTCCCCTCACACCGGGGAGCTGTTTTTT
TRBV18	-	TRBJ2-3	TRBD2	CASSPSGTNPTDTQYF	TGTGCCAGCTCACCCAGCGGGACTAACCCCACAGATACGCAGTATTTT
TRBV10-2	-	TRBJ1-4	-	CASSQDRFNEKLFF	TGCGCCAGCAGTCAAGACAGGTTTAATGAAAAACTGTTTTTT
TRBV19	-	TRBJ2-5	TRBD1	CASSKRGTAKETQYF	TGTGCCAGTAGTAAAAGAGGGACAGCAAAAGAGACCCAGTACTTC
TRBV7-2	-	TRBJ2-3	TRBD2	CASSLVSGRFPDTQYF	TGTGCCAGCAGCTTAGTGTCCGGGAGGTTCCCAGATACGCAGTATTTT
TRBV7-9	-	TRBJ2-7	TRBD2	CASSFFLAGGQYF	TGTGCCAGCAGCTTCTTTCTAGCGGGAGGACAGTACTTC
TRBV18	-	TRBJ2-7	TRBD2	CASSRLAGGPGREQYF	TGTGCCAGCTCACGTCTAGCGGGAGGGCCGGGTCGGGAGCAGTACTTC
TRBV18	-	TRBJ2-5	-	CASSPRTDTQETQYF	TGTGCCAGCTCCCCCAGGACAGACACTCAAGAGACCCAGTACTTC
TRBV6-1	-	TRBJ1-1	-	CASSEEVRKAFF	TGTGCCAGCAGTGAAGAAGTCAGGAAAGCTTTCTTT
TRBV6-5	-	TRBJ2-7	-	CASSQLEGEQYF	TGTGCCAGCAGCCAGCTGGAGGGAGAGCAGTACTTC
TRBV7-6	-	TRBJ2-2	TRBD2	CASSLGGSWAGELFF	TGTGCCAGCAGCTTAGGCGGGAGCTGGGCCGGGGAGCTGTTTTTT
TRBV6-6	-	TRBJ2-5	TRBD1	CASGVTGRQETQYF	TGTGCCAGCGGGGTGACAGGGCGGCAAGAGACCCAGTACTTC
TRBV6-1	-	TRBJ2-1	-	CASSGIMRTVQFF	TGTGCCAGCAGTGGGATCATGAGGACAGTGCAGTTCTTC
TRBV27	-	TRBJ2-2	TRBD2	CASSGSGRGSGELFF	TGTGCCAGCAGTGGTAGCGGGAGGGGGTCCGGGGAGCTGTTTTTT
TRBV5-4	-	TRBJ2-7	TRBD1	CASRGTDSYEQYF	TGTGCCAGCAGGGGGACAGACTCCTACGAGCAGTACTTC
TRBV14	-	TRBJ1-1	TRBD1	CASSLRTGRNTEAFF	TGTGCCAGCAGCCTCCGGACAGGGAGGAACACTGAAGCTTTCTTT
TRBV9	-	TRBJ2-7	-	CASSSGVYSYEQYF	TGTGCCAGCAGCTCCGGGGTCTACTCCTACGAGCAGTACTTC
TRBV6-5	-	TRBJ2-1	-	CASSRREDFNEQFF	TGTGCCAGCAGCCGGAGGGAGGACTTCAATGAGCAGTTCTTC
TRBV6-1	-	TRBJ1-1	TRBD1	CASSDQGVGTEAFF	TGTGCCAGCAGTGATCAGGGGGTAGGGACTGAAGCTTTCTTT
TRBV18	-	TRBJ2-2	-	CASSPLSPGVTGELFF	TGTGCCAGCTCACCACTCTCCCCAGGGGTCACCGGGGAGCTGTTTTTT